A selection of T cell receptor beta chains follows, all from one sample in a study of blood T cell repertoires in COVID-19. The method was immunoSEQ multiplex PCR; TCRdb's version includes in-frame clones alone and lacks a portion of them. This sample has approximately 60,000 clones; approximately 79% occur once, and the top ten carry just over 20%. The sequenced material came from peripheral blood. These receptors originate from a woman of 80 years or more with active or convalescent COVID-19. CDR3s include the opening cysteine and the closing phenylalanine or tryptophan. D genes are given only for firm matches. Expanded clones get a size class; other rows say once, few or many, or leave the size out.

>TRBD1|TRBV18|14|NA|TRBJ1-1
TGTGCCAGCTCACCACGGGACAGCAACACTGAAGCTTTCTTT
CASSPRDSNTEAFF
>TRBD2|TRBV4-1|15|NA|TRBJ2-7
TGCGCCAGCAGCCATGGCGGGGGGCCGTCCTACGAGCAGTACTTC
CASSHGGGPSYEQYF
>NA|TRBV5-6|15|once|TRBJ1-2
TGTGCCAGCAGCTTTGGGGGGGGCACTAACTATGGCTACACCTTC
CASSFGGGTNYGYTF
>TRBD1|TRBV18|18|NA|TRBJ1-6
TGTGCCAGCTCACTTTATCCGGGACAGGGGGATATTAATTCACCCCTCCACTTT
CASSLYPGQGDINSPLHF
>TRBD1|TRBV5-4|14|NA|TRBJ2-4
TGTGCCAGCAGCTCTCAGGGGGCTAAAAACATTCAGTACTTC
CASSSQGAKNIQYF
>NA|TRBV30|14|NA|TRBJ2-2
TGTGCCTTCCCAGGGGGGCAGAACACCGGGGAGCTGTTTTTT
CAFPGGQNTGELFF
>NA|TRBV5-1|14|once|TRBJ1-1
TGCGCCAGCAGCTTGACAGGTGAGAACACTGAAGCTTTCTTT
CASSLTGENTEAFF
>NA|TRBV11-3|16|NA|TRBJ2-1
TGTGCCAGCAGCTTAGATGGGACAAAGTCATACAATGAGCAGTTCTTC
CASSLDGTKSYNEQFF
>NA|TRBV3-1/TRBV3-2|14|NA|TRBJ1-4
TGTGCCAGCAGCCGAGGACAGCGAAATGAAAAACTGTTTTTT
CASSRGQRNEKLFF
>NA|TRBV7-2|13|NA|TRBJ1-6
TGTGCCAGCAGCGGCAGGGTTTATTCACCCCTCCACTTT
CASSGRVYSPLHF
>NA|TRBV10-3|13|NA|TRBJ2-3
TGTGCCATCAGTCGGCGGGGCACAGATACGCAGTATTTT
CAISRRGTDTQYF
>TRBD1|TRBV3-1/TRBV3-2|17|NA|TRBJ1-3
TGTGCCAGCAGCCGAGTGGACAGGGGAGGCGGTGGAAACACCATATATTTT
CASSRVDRGGGGNTIYF
>NA|TRBV15|16|NA|TRBJ2-1
TGTGCCACCAGCAGAGGTGGGCAGGGCCGATCCAATGAGCAGTTCTTC
CATSRGGQGRSNEQFF